A single sample gave rise to the 27 T cell receptor beta chains below, sequenced in a study of control samples from healthy donors and cancer patients. Repertoires were generated with immunoSEQ multiplex PCR, while TCRdb's copy carries only in-frame clones and drops some. The sample yields about 110,000 clones, roughly 90% seen once. The sequenced sample consisted of PBMCs. These receptors were obtained from a woman aged 60-70 years with lung cancer.

CDR3 sequence (DNA): TGTGCCAGCAGCTTGGAAGGAGGCACAGATACGCAGTATTTT. Translation: CASSLEGGTDTQYF. The chain employs TRBV5-5 and TRBJ2-3; D gene ambiguous. The V gene lost 0 bases and the J gene lost 1 base, with 6 bases spanning the gap. The CDR3 has 14 residues. Germline V gene lookup returns CDR1 SGHKS and CDR2 YYEKEE (reference sequence).

The sample holds a few counts of this clone. The chain links TRBV19 to TRBJ1-1; D uncertain. This CDR3 comprises 13 residues. The V end was cut by 9 bases, the J end by 0 bases, with 11 bases between. Per germline, CDR1 LNHDA and CDR2 SQIVND (reference sequence). As DNA, the CDR3 is TGTGCCAGCTCCGGGCAGCTGAACACTGAAGCTTTCTTT. Its translation is CASSGQLNTEAFF.

V is TRBV2 and J is TRBJ2-7; 9 bases map to TRBD1. The CDR3 runs to 18 residues. With 4 bases clipped from V and 0 bases from J, the junction kept 13 bases outside the gene matches. Germline V CDR1 and CDR2: SNHLY, FYNNEI. CDR3 bases: TGTGCCAGCAGTGTCAGTACCAAGAGGACAGGGGACTCCTACGAGCAGTACTTC. Amino acids: CASSVSTKRTGDSYEQYF.

The V call is TRBV3-1 (or the pseudogene TRBV3-2), the J call TRBJ2-3; D unresolved. This CDR3 spans 12 amino acids. Germline CDR1 is LGHDT and CDR2 is YNNKEL (reference sequence). Trimming shortened V by 0 bases and J by 7 bases, and 5 bases separated the two germline ends. The CDR3, as DNA: TGTGCCAGCAGCCAAGAAGCTCATACGCAGTATTTT. The encoded protein is CASSQEAHTQYF.

This chain connects TRBV27 to TRBJ2-1; no firm D call. CDR1 and CDR2 from the germline V gene are MNHEY and SMNVEV (reference sequence). Trimming left V 5 bases short and J 0 bases short, with 11 bases between. The CDR3 totals 15 residues. CDR3 nucleotides: TGTGCCAGCAGTGAACGGAAGAGCTCCTACAATGAGCAGTTCTTC. Translating it yields CASSERKSSYNEQFF.

This clone has only one observation. J is TRBJ2-1 and V is TRBV7-2; D is possibly TRBD2 (5 bases). The CDR3 length is 14 residues. The germline V gene encodes CDR1 SGHTA and CDR2 FQGNSA. Trimming removed 1 base at V and 5 bases at J, with 9 bases between. The CDR3 nucleotides read TGTGCCAGCAGCTTAGTTTGGCGGGACAATGAGCAGTTCTTC. Its protein is CASSLVWRDNEQFF.

The chain links TRBV3-1 (or the pseudogene TRBV3-2) to TRBJ2-1; D is possibly TRBD2 (7 bases). The CDR3 loop spans 17 amino acids. The ends were cut back, 3 bases at V and 8 bases at J, with 23 bases in the middle. Germline V gene sequence: CDR1 LGHDT, CDR2 YNNKEL (reference sequence). CDR3 protein: CASSQGLAVGGGDEQFF. The CDR3 coding sequence is TGTGCCAGCAGCCAGGGGCTAGCGGTAGGGGGTGGCGATGAGCAGTTCTTC.

The CDR3 DNA follows: TGCAGCGGCCGGGGGGGGTCCACTGAAGCTTTCTTT. It is translated as CSGRGGSTEAFF. The rearrangement uses TRBV29-1 and TRBJ1-1, with D possibly being TRBD1 (5 bases). CDR3 length equals 12 residues. Germline V CDR1 and CDR2: SQVTM, ANQGSEA. Trimming cost V 7 bases and J 4 bases, with 13 bases left between them.

The V gene is TRBV9, the J gene TRBJ2-1, with 8 bases that match TRBD2. V lost 5 bases, J lost 4 bases, and 5 bases stayed unmatched. This CDR3 comprises 14 residues. Germline V gene sequence: CDR1 SGDLS, CDR2 YYNGEE. CDR3 bases: TGTGCCAGCAGTCGAGCGGGGGATTACAATGAGCAGTTCTTC. Translating it yields CASSRAGDYNEQFF.

The genes are TRBV30 and TRBJ1-2, with 8 nucleotides matching TRBD1. The V and J ends lost 6 bases and 8 bases, in that order; junction bases with no gene match: 17. The CDR3 loop spans 15 amino acids. The germline V gene encodes CDR1 GTSNPN and CDR2 SVGIG (reference sequence). CDR3 DNA: TGTGCCTGTGATAAAGTAGGGACAGGTCGTTCGGGCTACACCTTC. Translating gives CACDKVGTGRSGYTF. The full variable domain, with the rest looked up from reference TRBV30 and TRBJ1-2, is SQTIHQWPATLVQPVGSPLSLECTVEGTSNPNLYWYRQAAGRGLQLLFYSVGIGQISSEVPQNLSASRPQDRQFILSSKKLLLSDSGFYLCACDKVGTGRSGYTFGSGTRLTVV.

CDR3 nucleotide sequence: TGTGCCAGCAGCCCTGGTGGGTCGGAGGGCTATGGCTACACCTTC. Residues: CASSPGGSEGYGYTF. This chain connects TRBV4-2 to TRBJ1-2; D is unclear. V was pared by 4 bases and J by 4 bases, with 16 bases between. CDR1 is LGHNA and CDR2 is YNFKEQ in the germline V gene. The CDR3 runs to 15 residues.

The chain carries TRBV7-9 and TRBJ1-4; maybe TRBD1 (5 bases). Between the trimmed V and J ends, which lost 2 bases and 8 bases, there was a span of 12 bases. Germline CDR1 SEHNR, CDR2 FQNEAQ (reference sequence). This CDR3 region has 14 residues. The CDR3 DNA follows: TGTGCCAGCAGCTTAAATGACGGGGCCGAAAAACTGTTTTTT. It translates to CASSLNDGAEKLFF.

The rearrangement uses TRBV28 and TRBJ2-3; TRBD1 matches at 11 bases. The V and J ends lost 1 base and 5 bases, in that order; junction bases with no gene match: 2. CDR3 size: 15 residues. CDR1 is MDHEN and CDR2 is SYDVKM in the germline V gene. The CDR3 reads CASSLSGTGGDTQYF. The CDR3 DNA follows: TGTGCCAGCAGTTTATCAGGGACAGGGGGAGATACGCAGTATTTT.

The CDR3 is CASSSINYEQYF. In nucleotides, the CDR3 is TGTGCCAGCAGTTCTATTAACTACGAGCAGTACTTC. The chain has TRBV27 and TRBJ2-7; unclear D gene. Trimming cost V 4 bases and J 3 bases, with 7 bases left between them. Germline CDR1 reads MNHEY; CDR2 reads SMNVEV (reference sequence). The CDR3 has 12 amino acids.

This clone was detected only once. The V and J genes are TRBV29-1 and TRBJ2-6; 7 bases match TRBD2. With V trimmed by 1 base and J by 0 bases, 3 bases remained unmatched. The CDR3 covers 16 residues. Germline lookup yields CDR1 SQVTM and CDR2 ANQGSEA. The CDR3 DNA is TGCAGCGTTGAAGGGGGGGGACCCTCTGGGGCCAACGTCCTGACTTTC. It encodes CSVEGGGPSGANVLTF.

The chain combines TRBV29-1 with TRBJ2-1; the match to TRBD2 covers 8 bases. This CDR3 region has 11 residues. CDR1 and CDR2 (germline): SQVTM, ANQGSEA. Trimming took 7 bases from V and 12 from J; bases not matched to a gene: 8. This chain's CDR3 is CSGSGGLRQFF. The CDR3, as DNA: TGCAGCGGTTCGGGGGGGTTGAGGCAGTTCTTC.

The V call is TRBV7-2, the J call TRBJ2-5; D is undetermined. From germline, CDR1 is SGHTA and CDR2 FQGNSA. This CDR3 is built from 12 residues. V lost 4 bases and J 3 bases, leaving 6 bases between the germline ends. The CDR3 DNA is TGTGCCAGCAGCTCCCAGAAAGAGACCCAGTACTTC. This gives the protein CASSSQKETQYF.

The chain has TRBV12-5 and TRBJ1-2; 7 bases are shared with TRBD1. Germline CDR1 and CDR2: LGHNT and FRNRAP. CDR3 length: 13 residues. Trimming at V came to 7 bases and at J to 3 bases, leaving 5 bases not matched to a gene. Here the CDR3 DNA reads TGTGCTAGTGCCCCCACAGGGGACTATGGCTACACCTTC. This codes for CASAPTGDYGYTF.

The chain joins TRBV7-2 to TRBJ1-5; D unclear. Trimming left V 5 bases short and J 7 bases short, with 18 bases between. The CDR3 covers 15 residues. The germline V gene encodes CDR1 SGHTA and CDR2 FQGNSA. The CDR3 region has the DNA TGTGCCAGCAGCCCCGCCGGAGGGTCAGGCCAGCCCCAGCATTTT. Its protein product is CASSPAGGSGQPQHF.

This clone has just one count. J is TRBJ2-7 and V is TRBV6-1, with a tentative D call TRBD1 (6 bases). This CDR3 is 14 amino acids long. Trimming stripped 2 bases from V and 3 bases from J, with 11 bases between. Germline values: CDR1 MNHNS, CDR2 SASEGT. CDR3 loop: CASSESSGVYEQYF. CDR3 nucleotides: TGTGCCAGCAGTGAAAGTTCAGGGGTCTACGAGCAGTACTTC.

The rearrangement joins TRBV5-1 to TRBJ2-3; 8 positions agree with TRBD2. The CDR3 sequence is 19 residues long. The ends lost 0 bases at V and 2 bases at J; junction bases unmatched: 14. CDR1 SGHRS and CDR2 YFSETQ come from the germline V gene. CDR3: CASSLGASGGTHSTDTQYF. The CDR3 DNA reads as TGCGCCAGCAGCTTGGGAGCGAGCGGGGGAACCCACTCCACAGATACGCAGTATTTT.

The V and J genes are TRBV5-8 and TRBJ1-4, with 10 bases that match TRBD1. Per the germline V gene, CDR1 is SGHTS and CDR2 is YDEGEE. V was clipped by 3 bases and J by 6 bases; unmatched bases: 8. The CDR3 has 16 amino acids. Here the CDR3 DNA reads TGTGCCAGCAGCTCAAATTCCGGGACAGGGGATGAAAAACTGTTTTTT. Amino acid sequence: CASSSNSGTGDEKLFF.

The chain recombines TRBV7-2 with TRBJ2-1; D might be TRBD1 (6 bases). The germline V gene encodes CDR1 SGHTA and CDR2 FQGNSA. The CDR3 length is 14 residues. V lost 2 bases and J 5 bases, leaving 10 bases between the germline ends. CDR3 amino acids: CASSLRYRDNEQFF. CDR3 nucleotide sequence: TGTGCCAGCAGCTTAAGATACAGGGACAATGAGCAGTTCTTC.

The chain has TRBV5-6 and TRBJ2-1, with D maybe TRBD1 (7 bases). Germline CDR1 and CDR2: SGHDT and YYEEEE. This CDR3 region has 14 residues. V was trimmed by 0 bases and J by 9 bases, leaving 13 bases between them. The CDR3 nucleotides are TGTGCCAGCAGCTTGGTCGGAGGGGGCGGTGAGCAGTTCTTC. It encodes CASSLVGGGGEQFF.

The J gene is TRBJ1-4, the V gene TRBV18, with 10 bases that match TRBD1. Germline V gene data show CDR1 as KGHSH and CDR2 as LQKENI. Trimming at V came to 1 base and at J to 7 bases, leaving 0 bases not matched to a gene. CDR3 length equals 14 residues. CDR3 amino acids: CASSPRDRGEKLFF. The CDR3, as DNA: TGTGCCAGCTCACCACGGGACAGGGGTGAAAAACTGTTTTTT.

The chain combines TRBV7-2 with TRBJ2-3; possibly TRBD2 for D (6 bases). The germline V gene has CDR1 SGHTA and CDR2 FQGNSA. V was shortened by 1 base and J by 11 bases, with 10 bases between the two germline ends. This CDR3 comprises 12 residues. CDR3 nucleotide sequence: TGTGCCAGCAGCTTAGAAGGCGGGAAGCAGTATTTT. The encoded protein is CASSLEGGKQYF.

The chain has TRBV19 and TRBJ2-5, with TRBD2 matching over 8 bases. Trimming took 6 bases from V and 2 from J; bases not matched to a gene: 8. The germline gives CDR1 LNHDA, CDR2 SQIVND (reference sequence). The length of the CDR3 is 15 residues. The CDR3 DNA reads as TGTGCCAGTAGGGGCTGGGCTAGCGGGCAAGAGACCCAGTACTTC. Protein: CASRGWASGQETQYF.